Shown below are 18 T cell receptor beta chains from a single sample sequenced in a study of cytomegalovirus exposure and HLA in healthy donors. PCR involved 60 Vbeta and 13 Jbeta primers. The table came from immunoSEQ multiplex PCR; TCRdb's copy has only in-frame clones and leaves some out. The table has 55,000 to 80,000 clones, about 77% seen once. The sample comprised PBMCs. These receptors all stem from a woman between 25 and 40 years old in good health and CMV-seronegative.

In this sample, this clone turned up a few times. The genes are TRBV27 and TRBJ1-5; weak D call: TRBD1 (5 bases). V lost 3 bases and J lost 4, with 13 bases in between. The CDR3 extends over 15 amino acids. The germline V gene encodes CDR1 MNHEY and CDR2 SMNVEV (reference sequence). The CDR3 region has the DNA TGTGCCAGCAGTTTGTGGGGCGAAGGGAATCAGCCCCAGCATTTT. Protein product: CASSLWGEGNQPQHF.

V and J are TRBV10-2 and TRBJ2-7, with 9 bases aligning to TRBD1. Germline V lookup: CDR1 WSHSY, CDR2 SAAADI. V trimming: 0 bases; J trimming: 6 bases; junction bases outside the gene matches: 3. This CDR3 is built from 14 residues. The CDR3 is CASSESGTGPEQYF. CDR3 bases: TGCGCCAGCAGTGAGTCTGGGACAGGGCCCGAGCAGTACTTC.

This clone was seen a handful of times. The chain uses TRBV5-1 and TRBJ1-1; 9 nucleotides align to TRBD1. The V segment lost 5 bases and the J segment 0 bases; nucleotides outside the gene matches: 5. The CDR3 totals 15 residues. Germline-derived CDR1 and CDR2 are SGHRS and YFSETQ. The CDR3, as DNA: TGCGCCAGCAGGGATACAGGGGGCATGAACACTGAAGCTTTCTTT. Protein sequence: CASRDTGGMNTEAFF.

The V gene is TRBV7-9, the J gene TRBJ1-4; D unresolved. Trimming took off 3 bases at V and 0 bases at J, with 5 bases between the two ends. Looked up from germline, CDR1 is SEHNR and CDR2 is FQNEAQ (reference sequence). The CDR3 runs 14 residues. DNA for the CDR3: TGTGCCAGCAGCTTCAGTGCAACTAATGAAAAACTGTTTTTT. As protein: CASSFSATNEKLFF. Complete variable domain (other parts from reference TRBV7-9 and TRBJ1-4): DTGVSQNPRHKITKRGQNVTFRCDPISEHNRLYWYRQTLGQGPEFLTYFQNEAQLEKSRLLSDRFSAERPKGSFSTLEIQRTEQGDSAMYLCASSFSATNEKLFFGSGTQLSVL.

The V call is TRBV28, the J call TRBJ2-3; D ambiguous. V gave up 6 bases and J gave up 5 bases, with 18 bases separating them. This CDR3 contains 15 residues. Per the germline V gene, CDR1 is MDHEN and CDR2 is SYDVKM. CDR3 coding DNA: TGTGCCAGCAGCCTTTCGCAGATCCGCAAAGATACGCAGTATTTT. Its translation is CASSLSQIRKDTQYF. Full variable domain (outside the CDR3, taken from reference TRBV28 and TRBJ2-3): DVKVTQSSRYLVKRTGEKVFLECVQDMDHENMFWYRQDPGLGLRLIYFSYDVKMKEKGDIPEGYSVSREKKERFSLILESASTNQTSMYLCASSLSQIRKDTQYFGPGTRLTVL.

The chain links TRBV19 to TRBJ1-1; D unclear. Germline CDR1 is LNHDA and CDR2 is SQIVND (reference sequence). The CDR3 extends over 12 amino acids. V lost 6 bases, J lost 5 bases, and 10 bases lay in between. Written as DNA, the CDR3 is TGTGCCAGTAGGGGAGGAAGTACTGAAGCTTTCTTT. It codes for CASRGGSTEAFF.

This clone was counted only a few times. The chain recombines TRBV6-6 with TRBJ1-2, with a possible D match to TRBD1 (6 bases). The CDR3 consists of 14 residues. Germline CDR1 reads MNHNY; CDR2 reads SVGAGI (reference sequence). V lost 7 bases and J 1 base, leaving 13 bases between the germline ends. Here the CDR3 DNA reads TGTGCCAGCAAACAGGGCCAGAGTAACTATGGCTACACCTTC. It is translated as CASKQGQSNYGYTF.

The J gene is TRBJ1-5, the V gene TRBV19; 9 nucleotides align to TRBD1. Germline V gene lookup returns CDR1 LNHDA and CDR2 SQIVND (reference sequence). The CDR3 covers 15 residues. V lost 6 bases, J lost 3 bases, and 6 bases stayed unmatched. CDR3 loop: CASSRDRDYNQPQHF. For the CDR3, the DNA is TGTGCCAGTAGCCGGGACAGGGACTACAATCAGCCCCAGCATTTT. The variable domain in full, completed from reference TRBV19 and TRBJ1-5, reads DGGITQSPKYLFRKEGQNVTLSCEQNLNHDAMYWYRQDPGQGLRLIYYSQIVNDFQKGDIAEGYSVSREKKESFPLTVTSAQKNPTAFYLCASSRDRDYNQPQHFGDGTRLSIL.

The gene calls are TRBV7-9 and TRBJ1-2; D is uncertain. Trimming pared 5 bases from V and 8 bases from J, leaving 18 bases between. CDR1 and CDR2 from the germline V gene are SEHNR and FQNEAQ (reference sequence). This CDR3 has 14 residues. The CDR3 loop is CASSHLGGPGGYTF. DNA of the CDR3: TGTGCCAGCAGCCACTTAGGAGGCCCCGGAGGCTACACCTTC.

The CDR3 loop is CANPAGLAGQNTGELFF. CDR3 bases: TGTGCCAACCCGGCGGGACTAGCGGGTCAAAACACCGGGGAGCTGTTTTTT. The chain links TRBV12-1 to TRBJ2-2; the tabulated D call, TRBD2, remains unverified against the DNA. TRBV12-1 is a pseudogene. The CDR3 extends over 17 amino acids.

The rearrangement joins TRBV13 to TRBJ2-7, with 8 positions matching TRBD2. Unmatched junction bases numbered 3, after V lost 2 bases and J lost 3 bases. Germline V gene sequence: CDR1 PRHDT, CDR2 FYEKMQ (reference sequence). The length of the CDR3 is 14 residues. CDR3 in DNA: TGTGCCAGCAGCTTAACTAGCGGCATCTACGAGCAGTACTTC. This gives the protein CASSLTSGIYEQYF.

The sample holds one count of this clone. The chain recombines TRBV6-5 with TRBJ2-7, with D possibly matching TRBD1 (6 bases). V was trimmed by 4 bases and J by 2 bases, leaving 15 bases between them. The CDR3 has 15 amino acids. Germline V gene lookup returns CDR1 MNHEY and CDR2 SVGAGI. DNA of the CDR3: TGTGCCAGCAGTTCGCGCTCCGGGACAACCTACGAGCAGTACGTC. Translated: CASSSRSGTTYEQYV.

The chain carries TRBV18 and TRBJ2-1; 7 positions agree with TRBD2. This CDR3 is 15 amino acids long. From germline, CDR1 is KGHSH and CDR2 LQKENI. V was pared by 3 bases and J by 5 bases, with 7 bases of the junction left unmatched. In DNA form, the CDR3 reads TGTGCCAGCTCACCGGGAGGGAGAAAGAACAATGAGCAGTTCTTC. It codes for CASSPGGRKNNEQFF.

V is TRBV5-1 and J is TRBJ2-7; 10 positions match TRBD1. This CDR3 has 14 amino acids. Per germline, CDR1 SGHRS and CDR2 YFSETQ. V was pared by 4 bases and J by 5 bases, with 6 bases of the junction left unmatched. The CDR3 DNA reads TGCGCCAGCAGCAGCCAGACAGGGGGCGACGAGCAGTACTTC. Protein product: CASSSQTGGDEQYF.

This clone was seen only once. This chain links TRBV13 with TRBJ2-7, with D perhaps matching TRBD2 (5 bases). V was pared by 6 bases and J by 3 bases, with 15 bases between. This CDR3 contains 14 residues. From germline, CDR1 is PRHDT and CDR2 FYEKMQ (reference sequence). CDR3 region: CASRKVYRGYEQYF. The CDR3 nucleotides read TGTGCCAGCAGGAAAGTTTATCGGGGCTACGAGCAGTACTTC.

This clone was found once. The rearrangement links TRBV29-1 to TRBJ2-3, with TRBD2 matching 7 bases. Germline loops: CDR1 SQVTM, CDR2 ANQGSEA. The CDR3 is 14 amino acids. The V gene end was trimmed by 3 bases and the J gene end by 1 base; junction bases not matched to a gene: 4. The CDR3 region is CSVESGGGTDTQYF. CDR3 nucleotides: TGCAGCGTTGAGTCTGGGGGGGGCACAGATACGCAGTATTTT.

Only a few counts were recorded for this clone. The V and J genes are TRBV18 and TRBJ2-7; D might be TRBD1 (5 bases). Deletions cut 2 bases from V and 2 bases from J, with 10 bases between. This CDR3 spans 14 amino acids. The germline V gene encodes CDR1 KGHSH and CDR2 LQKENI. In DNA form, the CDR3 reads TGTGCCAGCTCACCAGACAGTCTTACCTACGAGCAGTACGTC. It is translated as CASSPDSLTYEQYV.

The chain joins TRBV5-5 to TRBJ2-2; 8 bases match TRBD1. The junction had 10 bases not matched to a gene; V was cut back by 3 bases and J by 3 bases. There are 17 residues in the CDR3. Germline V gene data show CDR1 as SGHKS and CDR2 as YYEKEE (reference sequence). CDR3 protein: CASSSYPGQVHTGELFF. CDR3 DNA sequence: TGTGCCAGCAGCTCATATCCGGGACAGGTGCACACCGGGGAGCTGTTTTTT. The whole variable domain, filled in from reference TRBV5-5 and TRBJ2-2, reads DAGVTQSPTHLIKTRGQQVTLRCSPISGHKSVSWYQQVLGQGPQFIFQYYEKEERGRGNFPDRFSARQFPNYSSELNVNALLLGDSALYLCASSSYPGQVHTGELFFGEGSRLTVL.